This T cell receptor beta chain was identified during a study of cytomegalovirus exposure and HLA in healthy donors. Trimming shortened V by 1 base and J by 1 base, and 7 bases separated the two germline ends. In germline, CDR1 is SGHNT, CDR2 YENEEA. The length of the CDR3 is 14 residues. Sequencing was performed with immunoSEQ multiplex PCR; in TCRdb, only in-frame clones are kept and a portion is missing. In the table there are 150,000 to 200,000 clones, approximately 88% of which are singletons. The clonotype comes from a young man in good health and CMV-seropositive. The V gene is TRBV11-3, the J gene TRBJ1-1; no firm D call. Sequenced: PBMCs. The CDR3 loop reads CASSLGRGNTEAFF. The CDR3 nucleotides read TGTGCCAGCAGCTTAGGCCGGGGGAACACTGAAGCTTTCTTT. Drawing the rest from reference TRBV11-3 and TRBJ1-1, the complete variable domain is EAGVVQSPRYKIIEKKQPVAFWCNPISGHNTLYWYLQNLGQGPELLIRYENEEAVDDSQLPKDRFSAERLKGVDSTLKIQPAELGDSAVYLCASSLGRGNTEAFFGQGTRLTVV.